In its sample, the clone carrying this T cell receptor beta chain was seen many times. Its matching antigen is unknown. MiXCR, run by TCRdb on the RT-PCR reads, gives a single entry per CDR3 protein. The data show 650,000 to 700,000 distinct CDR3 sequences, around a sixth seen once. This specimen belongs to a study of response to subunit inactivated influenza vaccine. Study results and caveats: After each seasonal influenza vaccination, few new T cells are recruited, the authors suggested.

Trimming took 7 bases from V and 3 from J, leaving 6 bases between them. Germline V gene data show CDR1 as SQVTM and CDR2 as ANQGSEA. The CDR3 consists of 11 residues. The sequence was collected from a man in his forties or fifties who received an inactivated influenza vaccine. The chain has TRBV29-1 and TRBJ2-2; D is unclear. The source was PBMCs from blood, collected 11 to 12 days after vaccination. CDR3 amino acids: CSAGYTGELFF. The CDR3 DNA sequence: TGCAGCGCCGGGTACACCGGGGAGCTGTTTTTT.